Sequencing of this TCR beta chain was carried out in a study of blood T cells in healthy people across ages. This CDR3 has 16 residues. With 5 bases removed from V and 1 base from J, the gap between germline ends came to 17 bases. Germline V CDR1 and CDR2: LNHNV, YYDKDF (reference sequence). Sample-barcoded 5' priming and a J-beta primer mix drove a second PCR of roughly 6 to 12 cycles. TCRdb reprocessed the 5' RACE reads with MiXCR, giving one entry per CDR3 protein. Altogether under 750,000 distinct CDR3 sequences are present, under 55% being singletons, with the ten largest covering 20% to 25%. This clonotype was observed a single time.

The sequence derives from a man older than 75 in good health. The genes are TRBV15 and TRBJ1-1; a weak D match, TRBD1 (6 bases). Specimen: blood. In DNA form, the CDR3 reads TGTGCCACCAGCTCCGGCACGGGGGCCTGGAACACTGAAGCTTTCTTT. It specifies CATSSGTGAWNTEAFF. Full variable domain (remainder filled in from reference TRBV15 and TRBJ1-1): DAMVIQNPRYQVTQFGKPVTLSCSQTLNHNVMYWYQQKSSQAPKLLFHYYDKDFNNEADTPDNFQSRRPNTSFCFLDIRSPGLGDTAMYLCATSSGTGAWNTEAFFGQGTRLTVV.